This TCR beta chain was found in a study of T-cell memory formation after mild COVID-19. Study-level background: For the most part, TCR clusters were specific to one donor.

In TCRdb, the 5' RACE reads were re-called with MiXCR into one record per CDR3 protein. Of about 340,000 distinct CDR3 sequences in the sample, less than 25% are singletons; the top ten hold around 20%. This clonotype appeared a few times. The CDR3 length is 17 residues. With 4 bases clipped from V and 6 bases from J, the junction kept 10 bases outside the gene matches. The germline gives CDR1 MNHEY, CDR2 SVGEGT. Material: PBMCs or a T cell subset sorted from them (not recorded which). The V call is TRBV6-2 or TRBV6-3, the J call TRBJ2-2; 11 bases are a match to TRBD1. The sequence was collected from a man aged 18 to 29 who had mild COVID-19 (a few samples of this study predate the infection). Cell type and time point are not known. CDR3 DNA: TGTGCCAGCAGTTCAAATCCCCCGGGACAGGGGGCCGGGGAGCTGTTTTTT. Its translation is CASSSNPPGQGAGELFF.